Below, 8 T cell receptor beta chains from the same sample are listed, as sequenced in a study of glioma-infiltrating T cells after dendritic cell vaccination. Only in-frame clones appear in the TCRdb table, and some are missing; sequencing was by immunoSEQ multiplex PCR. The sample lists about 100,000 clones; about 85% were seen once. Sample time point: after dendritic cell vaccination, including at tumor progression/relapse. Sequencing used blood, obtained after dendritic cell vaccination. The receptors originated from a human donor with glioblastoma.

The chain joins TRBV7-6 to TRBJ2-2; D is perhaps TRBD1 (5 bases). The germline V and J ends were trimmed by 1 base and 1 base, with 10 bases remaining between them. CDR1 and CDR2 from the germline V gene are SGHVS and FNYEAQ. The CDR3 runs 16 residues. The chain's CDR3 is CASSLGSGLNTGELFF. CDR3 nucleotide sequence: TGTGCCAGCAGCTTAGGCTCAGGGTTGAACACCGGGGAGCTGTTTTTT.

This chain joins TRBV6-7 and TRBJ1-4; 10 bases map to TRBD1. TRBV6-7 is noted as an ORF with a role that remains uncertain. The CDR3 totals 14 residues. The V segment lost 10 bases and the J segment 8 bases; nucleotides outside the gene matches: 10. This CDR3 is CATLTLDRGEKLFF. The CDR3 coding sequence is TGTGCCACCCTCACCCTGGACAGGGGGGAAAAACTGTTTTTT.

This chain joins TRBV5-1 and TRBJ2-5; D gene ambiguous. Germline V gene sequence: CDR1 SGHRS, CDR2 YFSETQ. Trimming removed 0 bases at V and 1 base at J, with 7 bases between. CDR3 length: 14 residues. The DNA for the CDR3 is TGCGCCAGCAGCTTGGATTCGGGCCAAGAGACCCAGTACTTC. This sequence encodes CASSLDSGQETQYF.

The J gene is TRBJ2-1, the V gene TRBV11-2; 7 bases match TRBD2. The CDR3 has 14 amino acids. Germline V gene lookup returns CDR1 SGHAT and CDR2 FQNNGV. Trimming took 8 bases from V and 6 from J; bases not matched to a gene: 10. The CDR3 loop is CASSGLGGGNEQFF. The CDR3 DNA is TGTGCCAGCTCTGGGTTGGGGGGGGGCAATGAGCAGTTCTTC.

The chain recombines TRBV19 with TRBJ2-3, with TRBD2 matching over 8 bases. Losses at the gene ends were 3 bases for V and 2 bases for J; bases not matched to a gene: 13. The germline CDR1 and CDR2 sequences are LNHDA and SQIVND (reference sequence). CDR3 length: 18 amino acids. CDR3 amino acids: CASSMGGSGRGHTDTQYF. For the CDR3, the DNA is TGTGCCAGTAGTATGGGGGGAAGCGGGAGAGGCCACACAGATACGCAGTATTTT.

V is TRBV6-5 and J is TRBJ2-6; D perhaps matches TRBD2 (6 bases). The CDR3 length is 15 residues. V lost 6 bases to trimming and J lost 4 bases, with 13 bases between them. From germline, CDR1 is MNHEY and CDR2 SVGAGI. The CDR3 DNA is TGTGCCAGCAGAACCGGGGGTACCGGGGCCAACGTCCTGACTTTC. It is translated as CASRTGGTGANVLTF.

J is TRBJ2-2 and V is TRBV19, with 12 bases fitting TRBD2. The CDR3 length is 15 residues. Germline V gene lookup returns CDR1 LNHDA and CDR2 SQIVND (reference sequence). Unmatched junction bases numbered 6, after V lost 7 bases and J lost 6 bases. This CDR3 is CASNLAGGPPGELFF. The CDR3 DNA sequence: TGTGCCAGTAATCTAGCGGGGGGGCCCCCCGGGGAGCTGTTTTTT.

The rearrangement joins TRBV5-4 to TRBJ2-1; D is undetermined. CDR1 is SGHNT, CDR2 YYREEE, per germline (reference sequence). CDR3 length: 13 residues. V lost 0 bases, J lost 7 bases, and 8 bases lay in between. DNA for the CDR3: TGTGCCAGCAGCTTGGCTCCACGGAATGAGCAGTTCTTC. It specifies CASSLAPRNEQFF.